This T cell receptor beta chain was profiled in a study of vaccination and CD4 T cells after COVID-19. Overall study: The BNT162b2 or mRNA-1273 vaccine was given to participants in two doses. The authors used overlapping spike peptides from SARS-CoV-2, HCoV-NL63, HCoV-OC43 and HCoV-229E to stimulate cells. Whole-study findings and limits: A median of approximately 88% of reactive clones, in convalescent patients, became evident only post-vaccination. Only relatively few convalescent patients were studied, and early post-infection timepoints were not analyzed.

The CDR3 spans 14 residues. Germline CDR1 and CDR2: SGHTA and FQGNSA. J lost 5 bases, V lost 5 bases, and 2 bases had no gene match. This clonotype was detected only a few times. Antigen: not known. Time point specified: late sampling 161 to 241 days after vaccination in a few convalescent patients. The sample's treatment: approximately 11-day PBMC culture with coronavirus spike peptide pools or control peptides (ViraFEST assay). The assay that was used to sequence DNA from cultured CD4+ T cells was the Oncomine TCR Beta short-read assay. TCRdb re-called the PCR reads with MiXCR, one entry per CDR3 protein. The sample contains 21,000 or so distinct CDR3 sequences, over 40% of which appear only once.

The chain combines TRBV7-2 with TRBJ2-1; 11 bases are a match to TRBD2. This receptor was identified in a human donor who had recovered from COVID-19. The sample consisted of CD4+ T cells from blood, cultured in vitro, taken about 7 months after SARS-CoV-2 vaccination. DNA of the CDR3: TGTGCCAGCAGCCCGGGACTAGCGGACAATGAGCAGTTCTTC. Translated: CASSPGLADNEQFF.